This T cell receptor (beta chain) came from a study of blood T cell repertoires in COVID-19. Background on the study: Italy, Spain and the United States were the sources of the convalescent and acute COVID-19 samples. From T cells, B-cell-depleted T cells, or PBMCs came the material, which was cDNA or gDNA.

A few counts support this clone. In the original processing: Amplification from reference gene primers served as the basis for estimated nucleated cell counts. TCRdb keeps only in-frame clones here, not all; method: immunoSEQ multiplex PCR. V and J calls and clone size are those listed in that table; D and trimming were worked out from the DNA. This table has 100,000 to 150,000 clones, more than 60% appearing once. The sample taken for sequencing was peripheral blood. This clonotype was obtained from a man in his 70s with acute or convalescent COVID-19.

The DNA of the CDR3 is TGTGCCAGCAGAGCGGGAGCGCAAGATACGCAGTATTTT. Translating it yields CASRAGAQDTQYF. The rearrangement joins TRBV12-3 or TRBV12-4 to TRBJ2-3, with 8 bases identical to TRBD2. V was pared by 6 bases and J by 5 bases, with 4 bases of the junction left unmatched. This CDR3 is built from 13 residues.